The present T cell receptor beta chain was sequenced within a study of T cell responses to AZD1222 COVID-19 vaccine. Study-wide results and limits: Clonal diversity was possibly underestimated, and the donors were mostly white British, with more females. Among those given AZD1222, only five to seven were seropositive at baseline. A reported finding is that nearly half of spike-specific TCRs target unmutated variant regions.

V lost 6 bases, J lost 6 bases, and 9 bases stayed unmatched. The CDR3 contains 15 residues. Germline CDR1 MNHEY, CDR2 SVGAGI. Profiling relied on immunoSEQ multiplex PCR, and the TCRdb table lists in-frame clones only, not all of them. The data hold 150,000 to 200,000 clones, with around 94% observed a single time. Remarks on this clone: Its antigen is still unknown.

This clonotype was obtained from an adult who received the AZD1222 COVID-19 vaccine. This chain connects TRBV6-5 to TRBJ1-2; 11 bases line up with TRBD1. Sample: peripheral blood, taken 28 days after the second AZD1222 dose. CDR3 region: CASSKDRGRLDGYTF. Here the CDR3 DNA reads TGTGCCAGCAGCAAGGACAGGGGGCGTTTAGATGGCTACACCTTC.